This TCR beta chain was sequenced for a study of blood T cell repertoires in COVID-19. Whole-study context: Italy, Spain and the United States were the sources of the convalescent and acute COVID-19 samples. PBMCs, B-cell-depleted T cells, or T cells provided the cDNA or gDNA that made up the material.

Original processing methods: Scientists estimated how many nucleated cells there were by amplifying reference gene primers. Assay used: immunoSEQ multiplex PCR; TCRdb lists only in-frame clones, some missing. That table gives V, J and clone size, and the DNA gave D and trimming. This table holds approximately 170,000 clones, about nine tenths found once. Germline V CDR1 and CDR2: LNHDA, SQIVND (reference sequence). This CDR3 comprises 13 residues. V was pared by 5 bases and J by 8 bases, with 8 bases of the junction left unmatched. The receptor's source is a man younger than 45 with acute or convalescent COVID-19. The chain is built from TRBV19 and TRBJ1-2, with 7 positions matching TRBD1. Sequencing was done on a sample of peripheral blood. This CDR3 reads CASSSRGTDGYTF. The CDR3 DNA is TGTGCCAGTAGTTCTAGGGGGACAGACGGCTACACCTTC.